The 2 T cell receptor beta chains given below trace back to one sample, sequenced in a study of shared clonotypes between healthy human individuals. The data were produced by immunoSEQ multiplex PCR, yet TCRdb's version contains in-frame clones alone and is incomplete. The sample lists over 2 million clones; about 95% were seen once. Terminally differentiated effector memory CD45RA+ cells were excluded from the naive CD8 cells, which were CD45RO-negative and positively selected for CCR7. Sequencing was carried out using naive CD8+ T cells sorted from blood. All receptors come from a man aged 18-30 years in good health.

V is TRBV7-6 and J is TRBJ2-3; D is uncertain. V was clipped by 1 base and J by 2 bases, with 7 bases between them. This CDR3 is 14 amino acids long. Germline V gene data show CDR1 as SGHVS and CDR2 as FNYEAQ. The CDR3 region is CASSLGPYTDTQYF. The DNA of the CDR3 is TGTGCCAGCAGCTTAGGACCTTACACAGATACGCAGTATTTT.

J is TRBJ1-5 and V is TRBV9, with D unresolved. Germline loops: CDR1 SGDLS, CDR2 YYNGEE. This CDR3 comprises 15 residues. V gave up 3 bases and J gave up 5 bases, with 15 bases separating them. Written as DNA, the CDR3 is TGTGCCAGCAGCGCGGAGGGAGCAATTTATCAGCCCCAGCATTTT. Its protein is CASSAEGAIYQPQHF. The complete variable domain, with remaining parts taken from reference TRBV9 and TRBJ1-5, reads DSGVTQTPKHLITATGQRVTLRCSPRSGDLSVYWYQQSLDQGLQFLIQYYNGEERAKGNILERFSAQQFPDLHSELNLSSLELGDSALYFCASSAEGAIYQPQHFGDGTRLSIL.